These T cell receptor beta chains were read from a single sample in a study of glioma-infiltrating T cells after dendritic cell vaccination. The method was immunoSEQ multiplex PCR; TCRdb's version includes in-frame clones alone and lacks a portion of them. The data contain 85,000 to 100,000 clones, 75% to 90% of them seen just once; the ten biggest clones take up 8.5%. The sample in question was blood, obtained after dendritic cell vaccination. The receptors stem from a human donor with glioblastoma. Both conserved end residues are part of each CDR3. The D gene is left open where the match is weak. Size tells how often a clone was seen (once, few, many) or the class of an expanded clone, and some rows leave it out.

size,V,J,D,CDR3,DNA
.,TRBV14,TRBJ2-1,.,CASSQLRASGPFF,TGTGCCAGCAGCCAACTGCGAGCGTCAGGGCCGTTCTTC
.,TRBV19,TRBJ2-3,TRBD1,CASSPDRASTDTQYF,TGTGCCAGTTCACCAGACAGGGCGAGCACAGATACGCAGTATTTT
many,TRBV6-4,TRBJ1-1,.,CASSMSGENTEAFF,TGTGCCAGCAGTATGTCGGGGGAGAACACTGAAGCTTTCTTT
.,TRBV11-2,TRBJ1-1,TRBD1,CASSLDLNYRGQNTEAFF,TGTGCCAGCAGCTTAGATCTGAATTATAGGGGGCAGAACACTGAAGCTTTCTTT
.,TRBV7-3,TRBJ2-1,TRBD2,CASSLTPGGEQFF,TGTGCCAGCAGCTTAACCCCGGGAGGCGAGCAGTTCTTC
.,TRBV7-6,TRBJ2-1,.,CASSPADGGEQFF,TGTGCCAGCAGCCCAGCCGATGGAGGGGAGCAGTTCTTC
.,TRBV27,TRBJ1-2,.,CASSLFPGMGYGYTF,TGTGCCAGCAGTTTATTCCCAGGGATGGGATATGGCTACACCTTC
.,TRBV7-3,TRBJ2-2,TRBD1,CASSSKDRDFGELFF,TGTGCCAGCAGCTCGAAGGACAGGGATTTCGGGGAGCTGTTTTTT
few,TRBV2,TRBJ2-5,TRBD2,CASGGDQETQYF,TGTGCCAGCGGGGGGGACCAAGAGACCCAGTACTTC
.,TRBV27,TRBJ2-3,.,CASSLLSHTDTQYF,TGTGCCAGCAGTTTACTAAGTCACACAGATACGCAGTATTTT
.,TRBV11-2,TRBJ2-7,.,CASSSRQGRAYEQYF,TGTGCCAGCAGCTCCCGACAGGGGAGGGCCTACGAGCAGTACTTC
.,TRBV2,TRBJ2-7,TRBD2,CARRGLAGEEQYF,TGTGCCAGACGAGGACTAGCGGGGGAAGAGCAGTACTTC
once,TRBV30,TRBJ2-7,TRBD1,CAWSVRGGDRDEQYF,TGTGCCTGGAGTGTACGGGGAGGGGACAGGGATGAGCAGTACTTC
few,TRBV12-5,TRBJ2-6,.,CASGLATSSGANVLTF,TGTGCTAGTGGTTTGGCTACTAGCTCTGGGGCCAACGTCCTGACTTTC
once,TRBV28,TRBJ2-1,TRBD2,CASSSGLREAGSSREQFF,TGTGCCAGCAGCTCCGGGTTGAGGGAAGCGGGATCGTCAAGGGAGCAGTTCTTC
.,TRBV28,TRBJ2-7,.,CASRDLGEQYF,TGTGCCAGCAGGGACTTGGGGGAGCAGTACTTC
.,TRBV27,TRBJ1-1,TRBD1,CASRRDRNTEAFF,TGTGCCAGCAGGCGGGACAGGAACACTGAAGCTTTCTTT
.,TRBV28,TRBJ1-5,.,CASSLRSGSQPQHF,TGTGCCAGCAGTCTCCGGTCGGGATCTCAGCCCCAGCATTTT
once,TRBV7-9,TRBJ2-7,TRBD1,CASSLTGVSEQYF,TGTGCCAGCAGCTTAACAGGGGTCTCCGAGCAGTACTTC
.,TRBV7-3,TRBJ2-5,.,CASSLSSNRQETQYF,TGTGCCAGCAGCTTAAGTTCAAACAGACAAGAGACCCAGTACTTC
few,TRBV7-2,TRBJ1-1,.,CASRWTGGGNTEAFF,TGTGCCAGCCGATGGACGGGGGGTGGGAACACTGAAGCTTTCTTT
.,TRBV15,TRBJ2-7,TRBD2,CATSRGITSGPYEQYF,TGTGCCACCAGCAGAGGGATCACTAGCGGACCCTACGAGCAGTACTTC
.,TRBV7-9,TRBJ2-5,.,CASSLAGVETQYF,TGTGCCAGCAGCTTAGCAGGGGTGGAGACCCAGTACTTC
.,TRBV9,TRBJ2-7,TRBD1,CASSAVGTAYEQYF,TGTGCCAGCAGCGCCGTCGGGACAGCCTACGAGCAGTACTTC
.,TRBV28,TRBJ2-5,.,CASTLGGGQETQYF,TGTGCCAGCACCCTAGGAGGCGGGCAAGAGACCCAGTACTTC
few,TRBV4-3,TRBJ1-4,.,CASSQGRGYGSNEKLFF,TGCGCCAGCAGCCAAGGCAGGGGATATGGTTCTAATGAAAAACTGTTTTTT
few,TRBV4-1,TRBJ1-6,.,CASSQVAQTYNSPLHF,TGCGCCAGCAGCCAAGTTGCTCAGACCTATAATTCACCCCTCCACTTT
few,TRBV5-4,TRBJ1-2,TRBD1,CASSVGQTNYGYTF,TGTGCCAGCAGCGTGGGACAGACAAACTATGGCTACACCTTC
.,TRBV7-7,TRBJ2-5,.,CASSAGAAPQETQYF,TGTGCCAGCAGCGCAGGGGCGGCCCCCCAAGAGACCCAGTACTTC
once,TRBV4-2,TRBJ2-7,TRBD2,CASSPGAGGLYEQYF,TGTGCCAGCAGCCCAGGAGCGGGAGGGCTCTACGAGCAGTACTTC
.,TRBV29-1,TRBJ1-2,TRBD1,CSVERDRGRGYTF,TGCAGCGTTGAGCGGGACAGGGGAAGAGGCTACACCTTC
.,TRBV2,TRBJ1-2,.,CASSGDRTINYGYTF,TGTGCCAGCAGCGGCGACAGGACGATCAACTATGGCTACACCTTC
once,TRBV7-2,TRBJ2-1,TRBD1,CASSLNRGQGHEQFF,TGTGCCAGCAGCTTAAACAGGGGGCAAGGCCACGAACAGTTCTTC
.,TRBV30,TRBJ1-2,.,CAWSVAGTGYGYTF,TGTGCCTGGAGCGTGGCTGGGACTGGCTATGGCTACACCTTC
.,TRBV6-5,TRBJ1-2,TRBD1,CASRYPGTESYGYTF,TGTGCCAGCAGATACCCCGGGACAGAAAGCTATGGCTACACCTTC
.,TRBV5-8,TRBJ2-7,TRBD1,CASSRTGYGAYEQYF,TGTGCCAGCAGCCGGACAGGGTATGGAGCCTACGAGCAGTACTTC
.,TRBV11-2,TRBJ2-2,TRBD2,CASSLAGGPNTGELFF,TGTGCCAGCAGCTTAGCGGGAGGGCCGAACACCGGGGAGCTGTTTTTT
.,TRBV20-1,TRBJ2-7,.,CSAPGQTEQYF,TGCAGTGCTCCAGGACAGACGGAGCAGTACTTC
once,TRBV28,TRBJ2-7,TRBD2,CASSFMTSGTYEQYF,TGTGCCAGCAGTTTTATGACTAGCGGGACCTACGAGCAGTACTTC
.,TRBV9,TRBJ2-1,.,CASSVSASSYNEQFF,TGTGCCAGCAGCGTAAGCGCGAGCTCCTACAATGAGCAGTTCTTC
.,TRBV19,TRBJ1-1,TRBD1,CASSIRSPGQGTEAFF,TGTGCCAGTAGTATAAGGTCACCGGGACAGGGGACTGAAGCTTTCTTT
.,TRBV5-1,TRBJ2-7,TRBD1,CASSLGTGLWEQYF,TGCGCCAGCAGCTTGGGGACAGGCTTGTGGGAGCAGTACTTC
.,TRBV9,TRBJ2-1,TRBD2,CASSVGGGGAYNEQFF,TGTGCCAGCAGCGTAGGGGGCGGGGGGGCCTACAATGAGCAGTTCTTC
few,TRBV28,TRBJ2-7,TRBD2,CASSSGSLDEQYF,TGTGCCAGCAGTAGCGGGAGCCTGGACGAGCAGTACTTC
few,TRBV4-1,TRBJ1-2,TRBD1,CASSQDSGGYYGYTF,TGCGCCAGCAGCCAAGATTCAGGGGGCTACTATGGCTACACCTTC
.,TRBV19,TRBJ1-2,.,CASSIDKTNGGYTF,TGTGCCAGTAGTATTGACAAAACAAACGGTGGCTACACCTTC